The 5 T cell receptor beta chains reported below all come from one sample, sequenced in a study of CD8+ T cells in alopecia areata. Extraction of RNA preceded its reverse transcription into cDNA, which served as the sequencing template. Clones were read by immunoSEQ multiplex PCR, and TCRdb kept only the in-frame ones, dropping some. The repertoire includes about 130,000 clones, 58% of them detected once, and roughly 4.3% sits in the top ten. The sample in question was CD4+ T cells sorted from blood, obtained at week 0. All receptors come from a human donor with alopecia areata.

The genes are TRBV7-2 and TRBJ1-3; possibly TRBD1 for D (5 bases). The CDR3 totals 15 residues. V was clipped by 6 bases and J by 0 bases, with 12 bases between them. Germline CDR1 SGHTA, CDR2 FQGNSA. DNA of the CDR3: TGTGCCAGCAGGAAAGGGGACCACTCTGGAAACACCATATATTTT. It is translated as CASRKGDHSGNTIYF. The full variable domain, completed using reference TRBV7-2 and TRBJ1-3, is GAGVSQSPSNKVTEKGKDVELRCDPISGHTALYWYRQSLGQGLEFLIYFQGNSAPDKSGLPSDRFSAERTGGSVSTLTIQRTQQEDSAVYLCASRKGDHSGNTIYFGEGSWLTVV.

This clone was seen a handful of times. The rearrangement links TRBV28 to TRBJ1-1, with no clear D. Germline V gene lookup returns CDR1 MDHEN and CDR2 SYDVKM. The V end lost 5 bases, the J end lost 3 bases, and 13 bases lay between the germline ends. The CDR3 spans 14 residues. CDR3 region: CASSLLPRDTEAFF. Written as DNA, the CDR3 is TGTGCCAGCAGTCTGCTACCACGGGACACTGAAGCTTTCTTT.

This chain joins TRBV4-3 and TRBJ2-7; D ambiguous. This CDR3 contains 14 residues. The V end was cut by 1 base, the J end by 2 bases, with 9 bases between. Germline V gene sequence: CDR1 LGHNA, CDR2 YSLEER. CDR3 DNA: TGCGCCAGCAGCCAAGTTCTACCAACCTACGAGCAGTACTTC. Translating gives CASSQVLPTYEQYF.

The chain employs TRBV7-3 and TRBJ2-3; 8 bases map to TRBD2. CDR1 is SGHTA, CDR2 FQGTGA, per germline. This CDR3 is built from 14 residues. Trimming took 3 bases from V and 6 from J; bases not matched to a gene: 5. DNA for the CDR3: TGTGCCAGCAGCTTCGGACTAGCATCGGATACGCAGTATTTT. Protein product: CASSFGLASDTQYF.

This clone was seen only a few times. J is TRBJ2-1 and V is TRBV7-7; D is possibly TRBD1 or TRBD2 (5 bases each). The V and J ends lost 5 bases and 9 bases respectively, with 20 bases between them. The CDR3 extends over 15 amino acids. The germline CDR1 and CDR2 sequences are SSHAT and FNYEAQ (reference sequence). This chain's CDR3 is CASSQSLTPGGEQFF. The CDR3 DNA sequence: TGTGCCAGCAGCCAGAGTCTCACCCCTGGGGGTGAGCAGTTCTTC.